The 2 T cell receptor beta chains listed next were all sequenced from one sample in a study of CD8+CD57+ T cells in acquired aplastic anemia (dated by TCRdb to the late 2010s). TCRdb names Illumina HiSeq 2000 as the instrument used. TCR beta VDJ combination and CDR3 sequence profiling used genomic DNA as the template. TCRdb trimmed public reads at Q25 via fastp, called clones via MiXCR and kept in-frame beta chains. Rows are combined by CDR3 protein, so each entry shows the most common genes and DNA. Present in this sample are around 51,000 distinct CDR3 sequences, about three quarters of which were seen just once. The ten largest clones represent 34% of the sample. Sequencing was done on a sample of sorted CD4+, CD8+, or CD8+CD57+ T cells (not recorded which) from PBMCs. These receptors came from a human donor in good health, serving as a control.

The chain recombines TRBV10-3 with TRBJ2-3, with TRBD2 matching over 8 bases. The V and J ends lost 0 bases and 4 bases, in that order; junction bases with no gene match: 6. This CDR3 has 16 amino acids. In germline, CDR1 is ENHRY, CDR2 SYGVKD. The CDR3 coding sequence is TGTGCCATCAGTGAGTCGGGCGGGGGGATGGCAGATACGCAGTATTTT. As protein: CAISESGGGMADTQYF.

CDR3 in amino acids: CASTRGDFLNTEAFF. CDR3 bases: TGTGCCAGCACCCGAGGGGACTTCCTGAACACTGAAGCTTTCTTT. The V and J genes are TRBV7-8 and TRBJ1-1; D perhaps matches TRBD1 (5 bases). V was trimmed by 7 bases and J by 0 bases, leaving 15 bases between them. In germline, CDR1 is SGHVS, CDR2 FQNEAQ. The CDR3 runs 15 residues.